Below are 2 T cell receptor beta chains sequenced from a single sample in a study of CD4 T cells in relation to SARS-CoV-2 and coronaviruses. Sequencing used immunoSEQ multiplex PCR; TCRdb keeps in-frame clones, though not all of them. Of around 69,000 clones listed, about 94% are singletons. Before the COVID-19 pandemic, during about 2010-2018, CD4+ T cells were taken from unexposed donors. Sequenced sample: naive CD4+ T cells from PBMCs. This sample's subset: naive CD4+ T cells isolated by negative enrichment. These receptors were collected from a human donor in good health.

The rearrangement joins TRBV18 to TRBJ1-1; D is unclear. Trimming left V 0 bases short and J 0 bases short, with 8 bases between. The CDR3 is 15 residues long. Germline V gene data show CDR1 as KGHSH and CDR2 as LQKENI. Here the CDR3 DNA reads TGTGCCAGCTCACCACCGGAGGGTCTGAACACTGAAGCTTTCTTT. As protein: CASSPPEGLNTEAFF.

Worth noting for this clone: This same CDR3 is encoded by further DNA sequences in the sample. J is TRBJ2-1 and V is TRBV12-3 or TRBV12-4, with D unclear. The CDR3 contains 11 residues. The ends were cut back, 5 bases at V and 5 bases at J, with 4 bases in the middle. The CDR3 here is CASSLNNEQFF. CDR3 nucleotides: TGTGCCAGCAGTCTCAACAATGAGCAGTTCTTC.